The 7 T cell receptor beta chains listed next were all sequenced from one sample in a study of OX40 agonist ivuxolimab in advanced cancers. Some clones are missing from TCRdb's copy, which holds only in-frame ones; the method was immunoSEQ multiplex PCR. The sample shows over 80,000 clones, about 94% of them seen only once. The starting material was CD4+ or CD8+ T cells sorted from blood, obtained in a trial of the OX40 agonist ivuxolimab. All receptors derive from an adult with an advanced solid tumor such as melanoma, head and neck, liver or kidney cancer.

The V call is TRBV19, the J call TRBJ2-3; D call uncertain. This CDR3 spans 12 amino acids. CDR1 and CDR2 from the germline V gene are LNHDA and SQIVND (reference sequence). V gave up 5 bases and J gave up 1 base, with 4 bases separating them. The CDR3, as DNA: TGTGCCAGTAGTCAGGGCACAGATACGCAGTATTTT. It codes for CASSQGTDTQYF.

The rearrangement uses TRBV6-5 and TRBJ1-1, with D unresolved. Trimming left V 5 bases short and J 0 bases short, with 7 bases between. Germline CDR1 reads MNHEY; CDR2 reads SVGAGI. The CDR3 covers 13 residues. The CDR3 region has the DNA TGTGCCAGCAGTGCCTTAGTGAACACTGAAGCTTTCTTT. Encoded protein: CASSALVNTEAFF.

The CDR3 protein is CASSGSSYNEQFF. DNA for the CDR3: TGTGCCAGCAGTGGGTCCAGCTACAATGAGCAGTTCTTC. V gene TRBV6-1 combines with J gene TRBJ2-1; D unresolved. Germline V gene lookup returns CDR1 MNHNS and CDR2 SASEGT. V was shortened by 4 bases and J by 3 bases, with 7 bases between the two germline ends. This CDR3 spans 13 amino acids.

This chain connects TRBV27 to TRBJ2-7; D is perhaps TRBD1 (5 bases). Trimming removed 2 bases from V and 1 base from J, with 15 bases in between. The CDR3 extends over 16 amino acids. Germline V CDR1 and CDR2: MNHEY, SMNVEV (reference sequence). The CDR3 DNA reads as TGTGCCAGCAGTTTAAGCCTGGACAAGCGTTCCTACGAGCAGTACTTC. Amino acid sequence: CASSLSLDKRSYEQYF.

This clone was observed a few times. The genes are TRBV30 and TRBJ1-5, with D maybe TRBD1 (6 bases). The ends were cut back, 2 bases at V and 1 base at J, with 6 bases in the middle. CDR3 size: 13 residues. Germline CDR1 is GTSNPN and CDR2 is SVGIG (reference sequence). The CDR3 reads CAWSQGSNQPQHF. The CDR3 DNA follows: TGTGCCTGGAGTCAGGGGAGCAATCAGCCCCAGCATTTT.

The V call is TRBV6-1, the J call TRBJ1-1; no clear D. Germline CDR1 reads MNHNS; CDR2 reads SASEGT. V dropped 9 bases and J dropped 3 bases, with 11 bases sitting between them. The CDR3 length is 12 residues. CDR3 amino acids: CASRPWDTEAFF. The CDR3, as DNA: TGTGCCAGTCGACCCTGGGACACTGAAGCTTTCTTT.

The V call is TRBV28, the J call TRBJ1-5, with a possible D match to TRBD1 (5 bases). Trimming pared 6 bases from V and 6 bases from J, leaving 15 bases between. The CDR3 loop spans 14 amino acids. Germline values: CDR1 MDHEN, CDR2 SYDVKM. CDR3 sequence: CASSRDLVGQPQHF. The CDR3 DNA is TGTGCCAGCAGCAGGGACCTAGTAGGTCAGCCCCAGCATTTT.